This T cell receptor (beta chain) was sequenced during a study of TIL therapy for anti-PD-1-resistant metastatic lung cancer. Study context: Progressing patients received lymphodepletion, expanded TIL infusion and IL-2. Tumors carried a median 1.5 non-synonymous mutations per megabase.

The immunoSEQ assay was v3. Data came from immunoSEQ multiplex PCR; TCRdb stores just in-frame clones and leaves some out. The repertoire includes about 45,000 clones, 70% to 80% of them detected once, and about 14% sits in the top ten. The CDR3 runs 16 residues. Between the trimmed V and J ends, which lost 4 bases and 5 bases, there was a span of 18 bases. Germline CDR1 and CDR2: MGHRA and YSYEKL. Indicated time point: pre-treatment sample, taken before nivolumab and TIL therapy. Enrollment ran from late 2017 to January 2020. The input for sequencing was blood, taken at baseline. V is TRBV4-1 and J is TRBJ2-1; perhaps TRBD2 as D (6 bases). The receptor was derived from a man aged 70-80 years with non-small cell lung cancer. The chain's CDR3 is CASSRESGLNNNEQFF. CDR3 nucleotides: TGCGCCAGCAGCCGAGAATCCGGACTAAACAACAATGAGCAGTTCTTC.